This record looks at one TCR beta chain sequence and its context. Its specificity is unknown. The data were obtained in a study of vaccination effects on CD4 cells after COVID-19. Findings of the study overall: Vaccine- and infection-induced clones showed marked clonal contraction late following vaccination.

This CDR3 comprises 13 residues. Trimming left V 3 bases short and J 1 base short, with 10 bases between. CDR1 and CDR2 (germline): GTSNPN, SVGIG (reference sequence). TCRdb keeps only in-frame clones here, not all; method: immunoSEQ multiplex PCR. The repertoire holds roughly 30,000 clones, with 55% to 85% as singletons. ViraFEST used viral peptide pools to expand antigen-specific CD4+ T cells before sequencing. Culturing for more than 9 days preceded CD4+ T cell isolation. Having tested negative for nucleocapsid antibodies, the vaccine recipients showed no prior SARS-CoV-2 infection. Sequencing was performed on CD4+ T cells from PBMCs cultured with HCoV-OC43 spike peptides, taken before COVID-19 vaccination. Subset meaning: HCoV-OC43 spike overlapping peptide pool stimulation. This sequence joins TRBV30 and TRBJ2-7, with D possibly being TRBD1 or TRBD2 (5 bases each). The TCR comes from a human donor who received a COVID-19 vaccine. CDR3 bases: TGTGCCTGGAGCCGGGACGGATCCTACGAGCAGTACTTC. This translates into CAWSRDGSYEQYF.